This is a list of T cell receptor beta chains from one sample in a study of blood T cell repertoires in COVID-19. Repertoires were generated with immunoSEQ multiplex PCR, while TCRdb's copy carries only in-frame clones and drops some. The sample holds about 140,000 clones, 88% seen once. Sequences were obtained from peripheral blood. These receptor sequences come from a man aged 70 or older with acute or convalescent COVID-19. The conserved cysteine and the conserved F or W are not part of the CDR3 here. The D gene is left open where the match is weak.

d_call: -
v_call: TRBV28
j_call: TRBJ1-2
cdr3_aa: ASSQGSTNYGYT

d_call: -
v_call: TRBV5-6
j_call: TRBJ2-2
cdr3_aa: ASSLDRDIRYTGELF

d_call: TRBD2
v_call: TRBV7-3
j_call: TRBJ2-1
cdr3_aa: ASSSLAGFFNEQF

d_call: TRBD1
v_call: TRBV28
j_call: TRBJ1-4
cdr3_aa: ASSLLGTGGVGEKLF

d_call: -
v_call: TRBV21-1
j_call: TRBJ2-3
cdr3_aa: ASSKRGQETDTQY

d_call: -
v_call: TRBV19
j_call: TRBJ2-1
cdr3_aa: ASSKGSQNNEQF

d_call: -
v_call: TRBV7-2
j_call: TRBJ1-2
cdr3_aa: ASSPAGGANYGYT

d_call: TRBD1
v_call: TRBV5-4
j_call: TRBJ2-7
cdr3_aa: ASSQWTGVEQY

d_call: -
v_call: TRBV10-2
j_call: TRBJ2-3
cdr3_aa: ASSVRDKSTDTQY

d_call: TRBD1
v_call: TRBV3-1/TRBV3-2
j_call: TRBJ2-7
cdr3_aa: ASSQGAGGPYEQY